These T cell receptor beta chains were read from a single sample in a study of T-cell memory formation after mild COVID-19. TCRdb recomputed calls from the 5' RACE reads with MiXCR, one row per CDR3 protein. Of approximately 450,000 distinct CDR3 sequences in the sample, roughly 18% were seen once. Sequenced input: PBMCs or a T cell subset sorted from them (not recorded which). The source of these receptors is an adult woman who had mild COVID-19 (a few samples of this study predate the infection). Cell type and time point are not known. Each CDR3 is given with its conserved first and last residue.

j_call,v_call,cdr3_aa
TRBJ1-3,TRBV7-9,CASSPGLVSGNTIYF
TRBJ2-3,TRBV5-6,CASSPQRISTDTQYF
TRBJ2-7,TRBV5-4,CASSLDSGAAYEQYF
TRBJ2-3,TRBV10-2,CASKFSSPSGRTSTDTQYF
TRBJ1-2,TRBV5-1,CASSPGGLLKGDGYTF
TRBJ2-7,TRBV14,CASSRTYSYEQYF
TRBJ2-3,TRBV21-1,CASSNPQGWVQYF
TRBJ2-3,TRBV5-1,CASSSPQGADTQYF
TRBJ2-1,TRBV7-7,CASSLAVDLGEQFF
TRBJ2-1,TRBV7-8,CASSLDMSLNEQFF
TRBJ2-1,TRBV7-9,CASSLAYGYNEQFF
TRBJ1-4,TRBV27,CASSLQGSEKLFF
TRBJ1-1,TRBV2,CASIITGMGTEAFF
TRBJ1-1,TRBV7-2,CASSLVWSGGPEAFF
TRBJ2-7,TRBV6-5,CASTPHGQVSEQYF
TRBJ2-3,TRBV20-1,CSAAAASTDTQYF
TRBJ1-2,TRBV12-3/TRBV12-4,CASKLGANYGYTF
TRBJ2-6,TRBV6-1,CASSIRTGIGSGANVLTF
TRBJ1-2,TRBV3-1,CASSQGPGSYGYTF
TRBJ1-3,TRBV10-2,CASRDRGRGNTIYF
TRBJ1-1,TRBV11-3,CASSLYTGTEAFF
TRBJ2-5,TRBV4-1,CASSRQERGQETQYF
TRBJ2-7,TRBV18,CASSPPPRSSYEQYF
TRBJ2-5,TRBV12-3/TRBV12-4,CASNSRWDLPKETQYF
TRBJ2-6,TRBV6-5,CASSPLDRAPGGANVLTF
TRBJ2-1,TRBV24-1,CATSEGQGSNEQFF
TRBJ1-2,TRBV6-5,CASSPSADYGYTF